This T cell receptor beta chain was captured in a study of PD-L1 blockade in urothelial cancer. Whole-study context: Bladder-origin urothelial cancer in males covered about 90% of the roughly 30 patients.

Repertoires were generated with immunoSEQ multiplex PCR, while TCRdb's copy carries only in-frame clones and drops some. The data contain around 41,000 clones, under 90% of them singletons. Trimming cost V 9 bases and J 0 bases; bases outside gene matches: 11. Per the germline V gene, CDR1 is SGHTA and CDR2 is FQGNSA. The CDR3 has 17 amino acids. Time point: peripheral blood 6 weeks after treatment start. The rearrangement joins TRBV7-2 to TRBJ2-2; 9 nucleotides match TRBD2. This sequence originates from a man aged 55 to 70 with urothelial cancer. The specimen was PBMCs, collected around atezolizumab (anti-PD-L1) treatment. The CDR3 DNA reads as TGTGCCAGTAGGGAGCAGCGGGGGGCTGCGAACACCGGGGAGCTGTTTTTT. It yields the protein CASREQRGAANTGELFF.